A single sample is the source of the 24 T cell receptor beta chains below, sequenced in a study of CDR3 diversity in severe acne. MiXCR, run by TCRdb on the PCR reads, gives a single entry per CDR3 protein. The data hold over 90,000 distinct CDR3 sequences, with 51% observed a single time. The sequenced material came from blood. Receptors originate from a male donor with acne.

This clonotype was detected a few times. The V and J genes are TRBV9 and TRBJ2-5, with D hard to call. V was cut by 0 bases and J by 5 bases, with 11 bases left in between. CDR1 is SGDLS and CDR2 is YYNGEE in the germline V gene. This CDR3 is built from 14 residues. Written as DNA, the CDR3 is TGTGCCAGCAGCGTAGCAGGCGGCACGGAGACCCAGTACTTC. It yields the protein CASSVAGGTETQYF.

This chain connects TRBV6-1 to TRBJ2-1; TRBD2 matches at 7 bases. V shed 9 bases and J 6 bases; nucleotides not matched to a gene: 17. Germline CDR1 and CDR2: MNHNS and SASEGT. The CDR3 spans 16 residues. The CDR3 here is CASYKRGFPDPNEQFF. In nucleotides, the CDR3 is TGTGCCAGTTACAAGCGGGGATTCCCGGACCCCAATGAGCAGTTCTTC.

This chain connects TRBV7-9 to TRBJ1-1, with D unresolved. Germline values: CDR1 SEHNR, CDR2 FQNEAQ (reference sequence). This CDR3 region has 11 residues. Between the trimmed V and J ends, which lost 0 bases and 7 bases, there was a span of 3 bases. The CDR3: CASSLAGEAFF. The DNA of the CDR3 is TGTGCCAGCAGCTTAGCAGGTGAAGCTTTCTTT.

The sample holds one count of this clonotype. The gene calls are TRBV5-1 and TRBJ2-7; D is uncertain. The V end lost 1 base, the J end lost 5 bases, and 7 bases lay between the germline ends. Per the germline V gene, CDR1 is SGHRS and CDR2 is YFSETQ. The CDR3 spans 12 residues. CDR3 bases: TGCGCCAGCAGCTTGTCGTGGAACGAGCAGTACTTC. Its protein is CASSLSWNEQYF.

Concerning this clonotype itself: Relative to the germline gene, one junction end is altered; a read error may explain this. This chain uses TRBV7-7 with TRBJ2-5; D is perhaps TRBD1 or TRBD2 (5 bases each). Matching the DNA end better, TRBJ2-7 makes the J call doubtful. This CDR3 comprises 13 residues. Germline loops: CDR1 SSHAT, CDR2 FNYEAQ (reference sequence). The CDR3 DNA is TGTGCTAGCAGCGAGGGGCGCTCCTACGAGCAGTACTTC. Translation gives CASSEGRSYEQYF.

This clonotype came up many times. This sequence joins TRBV24-1 and TRBJ2-1; the D gene is possibly TRBD1 (8 bases). V lost 4 bases and J 1 base, leaving 13 bases between the germline ends. The CDR3 extends over 16 amino acids. The germline CDR1 and CDR2 sequences are KGHDR and SFDVKD. CDR3 in amino acids: CATSDLQGGSYNEQFF. The CDR3 DNA sequence: TGTGCCACCAGTGACCTACAGGGGGGGTCCTACAATGAGCAGTTCTTC.

About this clonotype: No conserved phenylalanine or tryptophan ends this CDR3, so it is likely a read error. Because the CDR3's place on the DNA is in doubt, the DNA is left out and the CDR3 is given as listed by TCRdb. This CDR3 reads CSARDVTSGRGVY. The genes are TRBV20-1 and TRBJ2-7; the table assigns TRBD2, which was not confirmed against the DNA. Germline V gene lookup returns CDR1 DFQATT and CDR2 SNEGSKA (reference sequence). Counting both end residues, the CDR3 totals 13 amino acids.

The sample holds one count of this clonotype. A much larger clone sits a single nucleotide away, making a read error possible. The chain has TRBV7-2 and TRBJ1-5; 8 bases match TRBD1. Near its end, the DNA agrees better with TRBJ2-3, so the J call may be wrong. CDR3 length equals 14 residues. Germline V CDR1 and CDR2: SGHTA, FQGNSA. CDR3: CASSLRQGSQPQYF. The CDR3 nucleotides are TGTGCCAGCAGTCTTCGACAGGGGAGTCAGCCCCAGTATTTT.

This clonotype appeared many times. CDR3 coding DNA: TGTTGTGTCGGGATCGTCCCCGGTTCCGGGGAGCTGTTTTTT. Its translation: CCVGIVPGSGELFF. V gene TRBV30 combines with J gene TRBJ2-2; D might be TRBD2 (5 bases). The CDR3 extends over 14 amino acids. Germline CDR1 reads GTSNPN; CDR2 reads SVGIG (reference sequence).

The chain is built from TRBV20-1 and TRBJ2-7; 9 bases fit TRBD1. The germline CDR1 and CDR2 sequences are DFQATT and SNEGSKA (reference sequence). V shed 6 bases, J shed 4 bases, and the junction held 7 bases outside the gene matches. The length of the CDR3 is 13 residues. This chain's CDR3 is CSALRDRDYEQYF. CDR3 coding DNA: TGCAGTGCCCTCCGGGACAGGGATTACGAGCAGTACTTC.

J is TRBJ2-1 and V is TRBV11-2; weak D call: TRBD2 (6 bases). The V and J ends lost 6 bases and 3 bases respectively, with 9 bases between them. The germline V gene has CDR1 SGHAT and CDR2 FQNNGV. The CDR3 runs 13 residues. DNA for the CDR3: TGTGCCAGCAGGGGGACTTACTACAATGAGCAGTTCTTC. It is translated as CASRGTYYNEQFF.

A single count supports this clonotype. A much larger clone sits a single nucleotide away, making a read error possible. This chain links TRBV20-1 with TRBJ2-1; no definite D call. CDR1 is DFQATT, CDR2 SNEGSKA, per germline (reference sequence). This CDR3 comprises 14 residues. V lost 1 base, J lost 8 bases, and 15 bases lay in between. The CDR3 loop reads CSARGDWKIDEQFF. In DNA form, the CDR3 reads TGCAGTGCTAGAGGCGACTGGAAAATTGATGAGCAGTTCTTC.

The table lists this clonotype with many counts. The chain is built from TRBV19 and TRBJ1-1, with D possibly TRBD1 on 5 matching bases. The CDR3 totals 16 residues. Germline V gene sequence: CDR1 LNHDA, CDR2 SQIVND (reference sequence). Trimming pared 2 bases from V and 1 base from J, leaving 14 bases between. CDR3 amino acids: CASSIKGIWTNTEAFF. The DNA for the CDR3 is TGTGCCAGTAGTATAAAGGGGATATGGACGAACACTGAAGCTTTCTTT.

This chain links TRBV7-6 with TRBJ2-5; either TRBD1 or TRBD2 may supply D (6 bases each). In germline, CDR1 is SGHVS, CDR2 FNYEAQ. Trimming cost V 4 bases and J 0 bases, with 33 bases left between them. The CDR3 totals 22 residues. In nucleotides, the CDR3 is TGTGCCAGCAGCTGCTCGGGTTTTTGTGCAGGGCTCGGGGGCCGTGACCAAGAGACCCAGTACTTC. This encodes CASSCSGFCAGLGGRDQETQYF. Filled out from reference TRBV7-6 and TRBJ2-5, the complete variable domain reads GAGVSQSPRYKVTKRGQDVALRCDPISGHVSLYWYRQALGQGPEFLTYFNYEAQQDKSGLPNDRFSAERPEGSISTLTIQRTEQRDSAMYRCASSCSGFCAGLGGRDQETQYFGPGTRLLVL.

There are many counts of this clonotype. V is TRBV7-9 and J is TRBJ2-2; TRBD2 might be the D (6 bases). Deletions cut 1 base from V and 3 bases from J, with 9 bases between. CDR3 length: 15 amino acids. The germline gives CDR1 SEHNR, CDR2 FQNEAQ (reference sequence). The CDR3 reads CASSLVREHTGELFF. In nucleotides, the CDR3 is TGTGCCAGCAGCTTAGTCCGGGAGCACACCGGGGAGCTGTTTTTT.

To note about this clonotype: This may be a read error: a much more frequent sequence differs by one nucleotide. This chain joins TRBV5-1 and TRBJ2-3; D is ambiguous. Germline-derived CDR1 and CDR2 are SGHRS and YFSETQ. The CDR3 extends over 12 amino acids. V lost 4 bases and J lost 4, with 7 bases in between. Here the CDR3 reads CASSTPPDTQYF. In DNA form, the CDR3 reads TGCGCCAGCAGCACCCCCCCAGATACGCAGTATTTT.

The sample holds many counts of this clonotype. V usage is TRBV19 and J usage is TRBJ2-1; perhaps TRBD2 as D (5 bases). Germline V gene sequence: CDR1 LNHDA, CDR2 SQIVND (reference sequence). The CDR3 is made up of 17 amino acids. V lost 0 bases and J lost 3, with 15 bases in between. The CDR3 DNA reads as TGTGCCAGTAGTATAGACCGAGCGGAGGCGGGCTACAATGAGCAGTTCTTC. Protein: CASSIDRAEAGYNEQFF.

This clonotype was seen repeatedly, ten times or more. The chain joins TRBV20-1 to TRBJ2-7; a possible D gene is TRBD2 (5 bases). Per germline, CDR1 DFQATT and CDR2 SNEGSKA (reference sequence). Trimming cost V 5 bases and J 2 bases, with 16 bases left between them. The CDR3 length is 14 residues. CDR3 DNA: TGCAGTGCTCTAGCCTTGGGCGGAACCTACGAGCAGTACTTC. Translation: CSALALGGTYEQYF.

The V gene is TRBV6-5, the J gene TRBJ1-5; TRBD1 might be the D (5 bases). The germline V and J ends were trimmed by 8 bases and 6 bases, with 14 bases remaining between them. This CDR3 has 13 amino acids. Germline V lookup: CDR1 MNHEY, CDR2 SVGAGI. CDR3 sequence (DNA): TGTGCCAGCGGGTCAGGGTTAGCTCAGCCCCAGCATTTT. Its translation: CASGSGLAQPQHF.

To note about this clonotype: One end of the junction does not line up with germline, which may come from a read error. This chain links TRBV5-1 with TRBJ2-5; TRBD2 agrees at 8 bases. This CDR3 contains 16 residues. In germline, CDR1 is SGHRS, CDR2 YFSETQ. The CDR3 nucleotides read TGCGCCGGCAGCTTGGTTCCGGGAGGGTTAAAAGAGACCCAGTACTTC. Translating it yields CAGSLVPGGLKETQYF.

Comment on this clonotype: An end of the junction differs from the germline gene, which may be a read error. V is TRBV6-5 and J is TRBJ1-1, with 12 bases fitting TRBD1. From germline, CDR1 is MNHEY and CDR2 SVGAGI. CDR3 length: 14 amino acids. The CDR3 nucleotides read TGTGCCAGCAGTGATACCCGGGACAGGGGGCCAGCTCTCTTT. Protein: CASSDTRDRGPALF.

J is TRBJ2-2 and V is TRBV29-1, with D maybe TRBD1 (5 bases). Germline V CDR1 and CDR2: SQVTM, ANQGSEA. CDR3 size: 13 residues. Trimming left V 4 bases short and J 3 bases short, with 9 bases between. CDR3 in amino acids: CSVVAGYTGELFF. The CDR3 DNA reads TGCAGCGTTGTTGCAGGGTACACCGGGGAGCTGTTTTTT.

This sequence joins TRBV29-1 and TRBJ2-7, with D unresolved. CDR3 length equals 13 residues. In germline, CDR1 is SQVTM, CDR2 ANQGSEA. Trimming took 4 bases from V and 4 from J, leaving 14 bases between them. For the CDR3, the DNA is TGCAGCGTTGTAAGGGTAAGAGGTTACGAGCAGTACTTC. This sequence encodes CSVVRVRGYEQYF.

The chain links TRBV19 to TRBJ2-7; TRBD1 aligns across 8 bases. The trim removed 5 bases at V and 5 bases at J, leaving 14 bases unmatched. Germline V gene lookup returns CDR1 LNHDA and CDR2 SQIVND (reference sequence). The CDR3 sequence is 16 residues long. The CDR3 coding sequence is TGTGCCAGTAGTCCTTATCCAGGGGGCGCGGGGAACGAGCAGTACTTC. It encodes CASSPYPGGAGNEQYF.